The 13 T cell receptor beta chains reported below all come from one sample, sequenced in a study of T cell responses to AZD1222 COVID-19 vaccine. Profiling relied on immunoSEQ multiplex PCR, and the TCRdb table lists in-frame clones only, not all of them. The sample records 200,000 to 300,000 clones, approximately 95% being singletons. Here the sequenced sample was peripheral blood, taken on day 0 of AZD1222 vaccination. The receptors were sampled from an adult in good health.

This clone was detected only once. V is TRBV11-3 and J is TRBJ2-5, with 7 bases identical to TRBD2. The CDR3 loop spans 15 amino acids. CDR1 SGHNT and CDR2 YENEEA come from the germline V gene. With 5 bases clipped from V and 4 bases from J, the junction kept 10 bases outside the gene matches. The CDR3 DNA sequence: TGTGCCAGCAGCAAGAGGGCGGGGGAAGGAGAGACCCAGTACTTC. It translates to CASSKRAGEGETQYF.

This clone was recorded a few times. The chain couples TRBV4-2 to TRBJ2-7; D call uncertain. From germline, CDR1 is LGHNA and CDR2 YNFKEQ. The CDR3 totals 14 residues. The V end was cut by 1 base, the J end by 0 bases, with 7 bases between. The CDR3 DNA is TGTGCCAGCAGCCAAGGACCCGTCTCCTACGAGCAGTACTTC. This codes for CASSQGPVSYEQYF.

The chain joins TRBV4-3 to TRBJ2-1; the D gene is possibly TRBD2 (5 bases). Trimming left V 4 bases short and J 1 base short, with 14 bases between. In germline, CDR1 is LGHNA, CDR2 YSLEER. This CDR3 has 16 residues. DNA of the CDR3: TGCGCCAGCAGCCCCAAGGGCGGGCCGTCCTACAATGAGCAGTTCTTC. Amino acid sequence: CASSPKGGPSYNEQFF.

This chain joins TRBV3-1 (or the pseudogene TRBV3-2) and TRBJ1-2; D not certain. The germline CDR1 and CDR2 sequences are LGHDT and YNNKEL (reference sequence). V was pared by 3 bases and J by 7 bases, with 9 bases between. CDR3 length: 12 residues. CDR3 sequence: CASSQPSGGYTF. In nucleotides, the CDR3 is TGTGCCAGCAGCCAGCCAAGCGGTGGCTACACCTTC.

This clone appeared once. The chain recombines TRBV13 with TRBJ1-3; 7 positions match TRBD1. The J segment lost 7 bases and the V segment lost 5 bases, leaving 5 bases of the junction unmatched. This CDR3 is built from 13 residues. CDR1 is PRHDT, CDR2 FYEKMQ, per germline (reference sequence). This chain's CDR3 is CASSGTAGNTIYF. The DNA of the CDR3 is TGTGCCAGCAGCGGGACAGCCGGGAACACCATATATTTT.

The CDR3 nucleotides read TGCGCCAGCAGCGCGGACAGGGAGGCCGGGGAGCTGTTTTTT. It specifies CASSADREAGELFF. The rearrangement links TRBV5-1 to TRBJ2-2; TRBD1 agrees at 8 bases. With 4 bases clipped from V and 6 bases from J, the junction kept 5 bases outside the gene matches. The length of the CDR3 is 14 residues. Germline assignment: CDR1 SGHRS and CDR2 YFSETQ.

The chain has TRBV27 and TRBJ1-5; D may be TRBD1 (5 bases). The CDR3 length is 16 residues. V lost 5 bases to trimming and J lost 0 bases, with 14 bases between them. Germline V gives CDR1 MNHEY, CDR2 SMNVEV (reference sequence). The CDR3 here is CASSARGKGSNQPQHF. DNA of the CDR3: TGTGCCAGCAGTGCTCGGGGGAAGGGTAGCAATCAGCCCCAGCATTTT.

This clone was counted a few times. The chain is built from TRBV12-3 or TRBV12-4 and TRBJ2-7; D gene uncertain. The CDR3 is 13 residues long. V lost 3 bases to trimming and J lost 7 bases, with 13 bases between them. The CDR3 sequence: CASSFQVAGEQYF. The CDR3 DNA sequence: TGTGCCAGCAGTTTTCAGGTGGCCGGGGAGCAGTACTTC.

V gene TRBV6-6 combines with J gene TRBJ1-5; D is ambiguous. V was trimmed by 0 bases and J by 2 bases, leaving 8 bases between them. Germline V gives CDR1 MNHNY, CDR2 SVGAGI (reference sequence). This CDR3 has 15 residues. The DNA of the CDR3 is TGTGCCAGCAGTTACTCAACCAAGGGCAATCAGCCCCAGCATTTT. Translating gives CASSYSTKGNQPQHF.

J is TRBJ2-1 and V is TRBV27; D uncertain. The CDR3 is made up of 11 amino acids. With 6 bases removed from V and 3 bases from J, the gap between germline ends came to 3 bases. CDR1 is MNHEY and CDR2 is SMNVEV in the germline V gene (reference sequence). The CDR3 sequence: CASSDYNEQFF. CDR3 in DNA: TGTGCCAGCAGCGACTACAATGAGCAGTTCTTC.

The chain combines TRBV10-3 with TRBJ2-7; 12 bases are shared with TRBD2. The germline V gene has CDR1 ENHRY and CDR2 SYGVKD. The CDR3 totals 16 residues. J was trimmed by 0 bases and V by 3 bases; bases with no gene match: 3. The CDR3 here is CAISDGLAGPSYEQYF. DNA of the CDR3: TGTGCCATCAGTGACGGACTAGCGGGACCCTCCTACGAGCAGTACTTC.

This clone was detected once. The V call is TRBV5-1, the J call TRBJ1-2, with 9 positions matching TRBD1. The CDR3 runs to 18 residues. The J segment lost 0 bases and the V segment lost 4 bases, leaving 13 bases of the junction unmatched. CDR1 is SGHRS, CDR2 YFSETQ, per germline. The CDR3 nucleotides read TGCGCCAGCAGCGCAACCGGGACAGGGATCTCAGCTAACTATGGCTACACCTTC. This translates into CASSATGTGISANYGYTF. Supplemented by reference TRBV5-1 and TRBJ1-2, the full variable domain reads KAGVTQTPRYLIKTRGQQVTLSCSPISGHRSVSWYQQTPGQGLQFLFEYFSETQRNKGNFPGRFSGRQFSNSRSEMNVSTLELGDSALYLCASSATGTGISANYGYTFGSGTRLTVV.

This chain uses TRBV6-2 or TRBV6-3 with TRBJ2-1; 9 positions match TRBD2. The CDR3 totals 16 residues. Germline V lookup: CDR1 MNHEY, CDR2 SVGEGT. J lost 2 bases, V lost 0 bases, and 2 bases had no gene match. The CDR3 protein is CASSYSSGRPYNEQFF. The CDR3 coding sequence is TGTGCCAGCAGTTACTCTAGCGGGAGACCCTACAATGAGCAGTTCTTC.